This T cell receptor (beta chain) was identified during a study of T cell responses to AZD1222 COVID-19 vaccine. Study-wide background: It was second doses at about 4 or about 12 weeks that were pooled.

General observations from the study: The breadth and depth of Spike-specific TCRs increased once two AZD1222 doses had been given. Repertoires were collected only later (after the peak T cell response had occurred).

Using immunoSEQ multiplex PCR, the repertoire was profiled, and TCRdb retains in-frame clones only, with some absent. The sample records about 69,000 clones, 86% being singletons. About this clone itself: Its antigen is not identified.

The material was peripheral blood, obtained on day 0 of AZD1222 vaccination. The sequence was obtained from an adult in good health.

CDR3 in DNA: TGTGCCAGCAGCCTGGGACTAGCGGGAGGTGAGCAGTTCTTC. Protein: CASSLGLAGGEQFF. This sequence joins TRBV7-9 and TRBJ2-1; 15 nucleotides agree with TRBD2. The V gene's germline CDR1 is SEHNR and CDR2 FQNEAQ (reference sequence). This CDR3 comprises 14 residues. Trimming removed 5 bases from V and 9 bases from J; junction bases left unmatched: 2.